These 25 T cell receptor beta chains share one sample of origin, sequenced in a study of blood T cell repertoires in COVID-19. Measured with immunoSEQ multiplex PCR; TCRdb has only the in-frame clones, and not every one. Altogether roughly 70,000 clones are present, about 91% being singletons, with the ten largest covering around 12%. The specimen was peripheral blood. Receptors originate from a human donor with active COVID-19. The donor label of this sample is uncertain.

This clone was seen once. This chain joins TRBV5-4 and TRBJ1-3, with 7 bases that match TRBD1. The CDR3 is 13 residues long. With 5 bases clipped from V and 4 bases from J, the junction kept 3 bases outside the gene matches. Germline lookup yields CDR1 SGHNT and CDR2 YYREEE (reference sequence). The CDR3 loop is CASRKGQGNTIYF. The CDR3 coding sequence is TGTGCCAGCAGAAAGGGACAGGGAAACACCATATATTTT.

The gene calls are TRBV28 and TRBJ2-7, with 9 positions matching TRBD1. Losses at the gene ends were 3 bases for V and 5 bases for J; bases not matched to a gene: 5. This CDR3 contains 14 residues. Germline assignment: CDR1 MDHEN and CDR2 SYDVKM. This chain's CDR3 is CASSFPDRGNEQYF. In DNA form, the CDR3 reads TGTGCCAGCAGTTTCCCCGACAGGGGGAACGAGCAGTACTTC.

This clone appeared a few times. The V gene is TRBV3-1 (or the pseudogene TRBV3-2), the J gene TRBJ2-1; 8 bases align to TRBD2. Germline CDR1 LGHDT, CDR2 YNNKEL (reference sequence). CDR3 length: 17 residues. After removal of 2 bases from V and 5 bases from J, the junction contained 11 bases not matched to a gene. The CDR3 DNA sequence: TGTGCCAGCAGCCAAAGGGACCTGACGGGAGGGAACAATGAGCAGTTCTTC. Its translation is CASSQRDLTGGNNEQFF.

This sequence joins TRBV3-1 (or the pseudogene TRBV3-2) and TRBJ1-1, with 7 bases identical to TRBD1. This CDR3 is built from 14 residues. Germline CDR1 and CDR2: LGHDT and YNNKEL (reference sequence). With V trimmed by 2 bases and J by 3 bases, 3 bases remained unmatched. The CDR3 protein is CASSQSGGYTEAFF. CDR3 in DNA: TGTGCCAGCAGCCAATCAGGGGGTTACACTGAAGCTTTCTTT.

This chain uses TRBV5-8 with TRBJ2-3; D is unclear. The CDR3 runs to 14 residues. CDR1 is SGHTS, CDR2 YDEGEE, per germline. The V end lost 3 bases, the J end lost 1 base, and 9 bases lay between the germline ends. The CDR3 sequence is CASSSKRGTDTQYF. CDR3 DNA sequence: TGTGCCAGCAGCTCCAAGCGAGGCACAGATACGCAGTATTTT. Filled out from reference TRBV5-8 and TRBJ2-3, the complete variable domain reads EAGVTQSPTHLIKTRGQQATLRCSPISGHTSVYWYQQALGLGLQFLLWYDEGEERNRGNFPPRFSGRQFPNYSSELNVNALELEDSALYLCASSSKRGTDTQYFGPGTRLTVL.

The chain recombines TRBV3-1 (or the pseudogene TRBV3-2) with TRBJ1-2; D unresolved. V dropped 2 bases and J dropped 4 bases, with 11 bases sitting between them. CDR1 and CDR2 (germline): LGHDT, YNNKEL (reference sequence). The CDR3 extends over 14 amino acids. CDR3 residues: CASSQNNIPYGYTF. CDR3 sequence (DNA): TGTGCCAGCAGCCAAAATAATATCCCCTATGGCTACACCTTC.

V is TRBV7-9 and J is TRBJ2-1, with D maybe TRBD1 (5 bases). Germline CDR1 reads SEHNR; CDR2 reads FQNEAQ (reference sequence). The CDR3 totals 14 residues. The V end was cut by 5 bases, the J end by 8 bases, with 16 bases between. CDR3 nucleotide sequence: TGTGCCAGCAGCCTCGGTCAGGGTTTCTATGAGCAGTTCTTC. This codes for CASSLGQGFYEQFF.

This chain joins TRBV7-9 and TRBJ1-1, with D possibly being TRBD1 (6 bases). The CDR3 has 13 residues. Germline CDR1 is SEHNR and CDR2 is FQNEAQ (reference sequence). V was shortened by 5 bases and J by 10 bases, with 17 bases between the two germline ends. The CDR3 region has the DNA TGTGCCAGCAGCCCTAGTGGGGGCTCGGTAGCTTTCTTT. Protein sequence: CASSPSGGSVAFF.

This rearrangement joins TRBV7-2 to TRBJ2-1, with 11 bases that match TRBD2. The CDR3 contains 14 residues. V shed 1 base, J shed 9 bases, and the junction held 2 bases outside the gene matches. CDR1 is SGHTA and CDR2 is FQGNSA in the germline V gene. The CDR3 reads CASSLVLAGGEQFF. In nucleotides, the CDR3 is TGTGCCAGCAGCTTAGTCCTAGCGGGAGGTGAGCAGTTCTTC.

The chain employs TRBV4-1 and TRBJ1-6, with D unclear. Trimming left V 4 bases short and J 0 bases short, with 10 bases between. Germline loops: CDR1 MGHRA, CDR2 YSYEKL. The CDR3 totals 16 residues. CDR3 DNA sequence: TGCGCCAGCAGCCTGAGACTGAGCTCCTATAATTCACCCCTCCACTTT. Residues: CASSLRLSSYNSPLHF.

V is TRBV28 and J is TRBJ1-4; a possible D gene is TRBD1 (6 bases). This CDR3 comprises 15 residues. V lost 6 bases, J lost 7 bases, and 18 bases lay in between. Germline V gene lookup returns CDR1 MDHEN and CDR2 SYDVKM. CDR3 nucleotides: TGTGCCAGCAGCTTCAACCTTAACAGGGTTGAAAAACTGTTTTTT. It codes for CASSFNLNRVEKLFF.

The chain has TRBV11-3 and TRBJ2-2; D call uncertain. Germline V gives CDR1 SGHNT, CDR2 YENEEA. This CDR3 has 15 residues. Deletions cut 0 bases from V and 6 bases from J, with 11 bases between. CDR3 region: CASSLDASRAGELFF. In DNA, the CDR3 is TGTGCCAGCAGCTTAGATGCTTCACGGGCCGGGGAGCTGTTTTTT.

The J gene is TRBJ2-1, the V gene TRBV9; 7 nucleotides match TRBD2. The CDR3 loop spans 15 amino acids. From germline, CDR1 is SGDLS and CDR2 YYNGEE. Unmatched junction bases numbered 7, after V lost 0 bases and J lost 7 bases. CDR3 in DNA: TGTGCCAGCAGCGTAGTTGCTAGCGGCCTAAATGAGCAGTTCTTC. Its translation: CASSVVASGLNEQFF.

The CDR3 here is CASGLASGQGAFLGYTF. The DNA of the CDR3 is TGTGCTAGTGGTTTGGCCTCGGGACAGGGGGCCTTTCTTGGCTACACCTTC. The chain links TRBV12-5 to TRBJ1-2; 12 positions agree with TRBD1. CDR1 and CDR2 from the germline V gene are LGHNT and FRNRAP. J was trimmed by 7 bases and V by 1 base; bases with no gene match: 10. The CDR3 contains 17 residues.

In its sample, this clone ranks as large (0.1 to 1%). The V call is TRBV4-3, the J call TRBJ1-5, with a tentative D call TRBD1 (5 bases). The CDR3 is 13 residues long. The V gene lost 8 bases and the J gene lost 5 bases, with 13 bases spanning the gap. Per germline, CDR1 LGHNA and CDR2 YSLEER. CDR3 in amino acids: CASRTRGDQPQHF. The CDR3 DNA is TGCGCCAGCCGGACACGGGGGGATCAGCCCCAGCATTTT.

The chain is built from TRBV4-3 and TRBJ2-1; no clear D. This CDR3 is 14 amino acids long. V was cut by 1 base and J by 4 bases, with 8 bases left in between. Germline CDR1 is LGHNA and CDR2 is YSLEER. CDR3 sequence reads: CASSQALTYNEQFF. As DNA, the CDR3 is TGCGCCAGCAGCCAAGCGCTGACATACAATGAGCAGTTCTTC.

The chain joins TRBV18 to TRBJ1-1; D ambiguous. CDR1 is KGHSH, CDR2 LQKENI, per germline. This CDR3 is built from 17 residues. Trimming stripped 2 bases from V and 3 bases from J, with 19 bases between. The DNA of the CDR3 is TGTGCCAGCTCACCAGGGAGCAGGTTTGGTGGGGACACTGAAGCTTTCTTT. As protein: CASSPGSRFGGDTEAFF.

The chain recombines TRBV6-2 or TRBV6-3 with TRBJ2-7, with D possibly matching TRBD2 (6 bases). Germline CDR1 is MNHEY and CDR2 is SVGEGT. This CDR3 comprises 13 residues. V was clipped by 4 bases and J by 4 bases, with 11 bases between them. The DNA of the CDR3 is TGTGCCAGCAGTTGGTCGGGGGTGTACGAGCAGTACTTC. It specifies CASSWSGVYEQYF.

This chain joins TRBV6-2 or TRBV6-3 and TRBJ2-1; 10 bases are shared with TRBD1. V lost 2 bases to trimming and J lost 0 bases; unmatched junction nucleotides: 10. From germline, CDR1 is MNHEY and CDR2 SVGEGT. The CDR3 is made up of 19 amino acids. CDR3 amino acids: CASSYPGQGPSSSYNEQFF. DNA for the CDR3: TGTGCCAGCAGTTACCCGGGACAGGGGCCATCGAGCTCCTACAATGAGCAGTTCTTC.

The V gene is TRBV28, the J gene TRBJ2-7; 9 nucleotides match TRBD2. This CDR3 has 15 residues. V dropped 2 bases and J dropped 5; count of bases not matched to a gene: 7. Germline lookup yields CDR1 MDHEN and CDR2 SYDVKM. The CDR3 region is CASSLESGRPDEQYF. The CDR3 DNA follows: TGTGCCAGCAGTTTAGAGAGCGGGAGGCCCGACGAGCAGTACTTC.

In DNA form, the CDR3 reads TGTGCCAGCAGTTACTCACGGGGGGGGGAGACCCAGTACTTC. This codes for CASSYSRGGETQYF. V is TRBV6-5 and J is TRBJ2-5, with TRBD2 matching over 8 bases. Germline values: CDR1 MNHEY, CDR2 SVGAGI. CDR3 length: 14 residues. The J segment lost 5 bases and the V segment lost 0 bases, leaving 2 bases of the junction unmatched.

The genes are TRBV2 and TRBJ2-1, with 10 bases lining up with TRBD2. V lost 4 bases, J lost 2 bases, and 11 bases stayed unmatched. CDR3 length equals 18 residues. CDR1 and CDR2 from the germline V gene are SNHLY and FYNNEI. The CDR3 DNA follows: TGTGCCAGCAGTGTCACTCCAGGGACTAGCGTAACCTACAATGAGCAGTTCTTC. Translated: CASSVTPGTSVTYNEQFF.

Here the CDR3 reads CATSDFRGTQYF. The CDR3 DNA reads as TGTGCCACCAGTGATTTTCGAGGTACGCAGTATTTT. The rearrangement uses TRBV24-1 and TRBJ2-3; no clear D. The CDR3 extends over 12 amino acids. Germline V gene data show CDR1 as KGHDR and CDR2 as SFDVKD. Trimming took 1 base from V and 8 from J, leaving 6 bases between them.

The rearrangement joins TRBV11-3 to TRBJ2-2; possible D gene TRBD2, 5 bases. CDR1 is SGHNT, CDR2 YENEEA, per germline. V lost 7 bases and J lost 6, with 12 bases in between. The CDR3 is 13 amino acids. The CDR3, as DNA: TGTGCCAGCAACCTTCTAGCATCCGGGGAGCTGTTTTTT. Its protein is CASNLLASGELFF.

The gene calls are TRBV30 and TRBJ1-1, with 7 bases fitting TRBD1. CDR3 length equals 13 residues. Germline V CDR1 and CDR2: GTSNPN, SVGIG (reference sequence). V was clipped by 3 bases and J by 7 bases; unmatched bases: 8. The CDR3 coding sequence is TGTGCCTGGAGCGGACCAAACAGGGGTGAAGCTTTCTTT. Its protein is CAWSGPNRGEAFF.